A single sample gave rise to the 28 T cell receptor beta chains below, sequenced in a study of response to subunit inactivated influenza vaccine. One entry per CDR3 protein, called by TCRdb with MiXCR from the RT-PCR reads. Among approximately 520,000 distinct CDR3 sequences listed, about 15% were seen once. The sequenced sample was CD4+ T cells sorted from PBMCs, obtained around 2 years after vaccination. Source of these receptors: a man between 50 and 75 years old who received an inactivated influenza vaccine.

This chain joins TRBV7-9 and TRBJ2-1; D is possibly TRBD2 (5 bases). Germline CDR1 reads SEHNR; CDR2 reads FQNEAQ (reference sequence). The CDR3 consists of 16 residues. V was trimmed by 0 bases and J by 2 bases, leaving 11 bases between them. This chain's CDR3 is CASSLAPGEPYNEQFF. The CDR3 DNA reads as TGTGCCAGCAGCTTAGCCCCCGGGGAACCCTACAATGAGCAGTTCTTC. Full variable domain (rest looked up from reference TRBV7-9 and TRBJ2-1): DTGVSQNPRHKITKRGQNVTFRCDPISEHNRLYWYRQTLGQGPEFLTYFQNEAQLEKSRLLSDRFSAERPKGSFSTLEIQRTEQGDSAMYLCASSLAPGEPYNEQFFGPGTRLTVL.

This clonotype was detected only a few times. This CDR3 is CASSQEGQVINEKLFF. The CDR3 DNA follows: TGCGCCAGCAGCCAAGAGGGACAGGTGATAAATGAAAAACTGTTTTTT. This rearrangement joins TRBV4-1 to TRBJ1-4; 8 nucleotides match TRBD1. The CDR3 length is 16 residues. Trimming cost V 0 bases and J 5 bases; bases outside gene matches: 5. The germline gives CDR1 MGHRA, CDR2 YSYEKL.

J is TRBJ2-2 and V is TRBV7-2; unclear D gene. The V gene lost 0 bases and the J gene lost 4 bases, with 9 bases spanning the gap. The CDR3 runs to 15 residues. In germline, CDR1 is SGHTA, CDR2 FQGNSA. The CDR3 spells CASSLARPLTGELFF. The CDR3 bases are TGTGCCAGCAGCTTAGCCCGGCCCCTCACCGGGGAGCTGTTTTTT.

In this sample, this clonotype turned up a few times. The CDR3 loop reads CASSLIGLARLNEQFF. The CDR3 DNA reads as TGCGCCAGCAGCTTGATAGGACTAGCCCGTCTCAATGAGCAGTTCTTC. The J gene is TRBJ2-1, the V gene TRBV5-1; TRBD2 aligns across 8 bases. Per the germline V gene, CDR1 is SGHRS and CDR2 is YFSETQ. The ends lost 1 base at V and 6 bases at J; junction bases unmatched: 9. This CDR3 region has 16 residues.

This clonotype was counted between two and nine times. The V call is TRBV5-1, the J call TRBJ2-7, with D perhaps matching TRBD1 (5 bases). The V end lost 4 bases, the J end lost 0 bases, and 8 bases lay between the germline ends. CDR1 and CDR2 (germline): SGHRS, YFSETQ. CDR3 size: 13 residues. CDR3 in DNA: TGCGCCAGCAGCGCCGGACACTCCTACGAGCAGTACTTC. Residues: CASSAGHSYEQYF.

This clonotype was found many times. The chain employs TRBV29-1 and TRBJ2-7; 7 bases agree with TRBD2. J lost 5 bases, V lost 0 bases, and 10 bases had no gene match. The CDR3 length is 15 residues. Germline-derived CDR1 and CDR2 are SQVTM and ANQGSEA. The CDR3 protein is CSVEDRAAGIDEQYF. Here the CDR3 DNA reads TGCAGCGTTGAAGATCGGGCAGCGGGAATCGACGAGCAGTACTTC.

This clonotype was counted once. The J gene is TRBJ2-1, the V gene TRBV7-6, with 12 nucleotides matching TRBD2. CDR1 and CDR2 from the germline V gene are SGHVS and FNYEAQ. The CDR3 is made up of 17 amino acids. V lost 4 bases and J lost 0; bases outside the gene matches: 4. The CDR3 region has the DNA TGTGCCAGCAGCTACCGACTAGCGGGAGCCTCCTACAATGAGCAGTTCTTC. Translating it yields CASSYRLAGASYNEQFF.

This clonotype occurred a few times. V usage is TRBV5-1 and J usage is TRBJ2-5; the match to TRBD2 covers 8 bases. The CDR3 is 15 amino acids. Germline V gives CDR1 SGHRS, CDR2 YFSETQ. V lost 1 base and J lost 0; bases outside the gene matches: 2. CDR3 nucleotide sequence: TGCGCCAGCAGCTTGCAGACTAGCGACCAAGAGACCCAGTACTTC. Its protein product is CASSLQTSDQETQYF.

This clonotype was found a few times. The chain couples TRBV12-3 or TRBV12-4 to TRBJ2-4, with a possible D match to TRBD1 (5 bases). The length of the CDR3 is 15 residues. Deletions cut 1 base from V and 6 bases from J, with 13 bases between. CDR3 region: CASSLGMQGGNIQYF. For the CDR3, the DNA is TGTGCCAGCAGTTTAGGAATGCAGGGCGGAAACATTCAGTACTTC.

For the CDR3, the DNA is TGTGCCAGCAGTGATAGAGTTGTCAAAAACATTCAGTACTTC. This encodes CASSDRVVKNIQYF. The V and J genes are TRBV2 and TRBJ2-4; D is uncertain. CDR1 and CDR2 from the germline V gene are SNHLY and FYNNEI. The CDR3 is 14 amino acids. V lost 3 bases and J lost 3, with 9 bases in between.

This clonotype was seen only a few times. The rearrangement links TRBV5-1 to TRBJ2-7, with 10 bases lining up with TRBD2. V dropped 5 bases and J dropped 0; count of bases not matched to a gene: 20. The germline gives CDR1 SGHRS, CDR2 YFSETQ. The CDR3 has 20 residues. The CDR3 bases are TGCGCCAGCAGTACGGGGGGGCTAGCGGGAGCCCCACCATTCTCCTACGAGCAGTACTTC. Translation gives CASSTGGLAGAPPFSYEQYF.

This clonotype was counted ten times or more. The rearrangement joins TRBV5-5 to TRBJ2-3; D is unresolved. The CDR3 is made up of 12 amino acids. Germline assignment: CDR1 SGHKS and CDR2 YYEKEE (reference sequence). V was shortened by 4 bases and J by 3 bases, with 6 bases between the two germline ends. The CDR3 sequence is CASSQRTDTQYF. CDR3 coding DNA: TGTGCCAGCAGCCAAAGGACAGATACGCAGTATTTT.

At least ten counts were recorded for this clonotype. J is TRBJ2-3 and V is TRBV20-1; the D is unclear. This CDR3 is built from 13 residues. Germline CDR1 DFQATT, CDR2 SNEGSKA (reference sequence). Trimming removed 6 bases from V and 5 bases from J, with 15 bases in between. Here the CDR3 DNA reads TGCAGTGCAATCGCTACCATGGGAGATACGCAGTATTTT. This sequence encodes CSAIATMGDTQYF.

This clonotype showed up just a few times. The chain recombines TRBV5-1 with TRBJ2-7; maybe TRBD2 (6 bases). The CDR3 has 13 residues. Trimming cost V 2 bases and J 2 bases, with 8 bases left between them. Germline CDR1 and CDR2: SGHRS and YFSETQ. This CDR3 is CASSFAGTYEQYF. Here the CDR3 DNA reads TGCGCCAGCAGCTTCGCGGGAACCTACGAGCAGTACTTC.

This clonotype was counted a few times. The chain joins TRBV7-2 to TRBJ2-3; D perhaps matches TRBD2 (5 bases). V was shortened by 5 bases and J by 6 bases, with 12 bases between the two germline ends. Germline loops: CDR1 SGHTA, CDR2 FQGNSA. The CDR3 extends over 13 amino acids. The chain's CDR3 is CASSKLRRDTQYF. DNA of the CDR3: TGTGCCAGCAGCAAGCTCCGGAGGGATACGCAGTATTTT.

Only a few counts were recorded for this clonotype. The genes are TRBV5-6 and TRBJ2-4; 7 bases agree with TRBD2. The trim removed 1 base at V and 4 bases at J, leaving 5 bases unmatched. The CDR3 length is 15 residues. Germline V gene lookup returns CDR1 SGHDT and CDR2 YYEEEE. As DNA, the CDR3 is TGTGCCAGCAGCTTGTGGGCTAGCGGAAAAAACATTCAGTACTTC. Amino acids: CASSLWASGKNIQYF. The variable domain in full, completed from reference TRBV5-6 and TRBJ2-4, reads DAGVTQSPTHLIKTRGQQVTLRCSPKSGHDTVSWYQQALGQGPQFIFQYYEEEERQRGNFPDRFSGHQFPNYSSELNVNALLLGDSALYLCASSLWASGKNIQYFGAGTRLSVL.

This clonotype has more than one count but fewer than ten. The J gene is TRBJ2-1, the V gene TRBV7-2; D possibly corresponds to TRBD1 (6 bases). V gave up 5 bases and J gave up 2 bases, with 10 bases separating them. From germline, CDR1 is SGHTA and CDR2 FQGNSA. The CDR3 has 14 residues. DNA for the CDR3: TGTGCCAGCAGCCCACGGGACACCTACAATGAGCAGTTCTTC. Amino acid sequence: CASSPRDTYNEQFF.

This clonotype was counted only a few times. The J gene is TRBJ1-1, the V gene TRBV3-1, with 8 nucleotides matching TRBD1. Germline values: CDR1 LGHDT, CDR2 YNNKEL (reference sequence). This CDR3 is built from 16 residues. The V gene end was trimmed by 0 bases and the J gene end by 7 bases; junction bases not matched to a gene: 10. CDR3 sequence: CASSQETGQGSGEAFF. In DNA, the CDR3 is TGTGCCAGCAGCCAAGAAACTGGACAGGGTTCCGGTGAAGCTTTCTTT. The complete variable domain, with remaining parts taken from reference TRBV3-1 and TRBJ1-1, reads DTAVSQTPKYLVTQMGNDKSIKCEQNLGHDTMYWYKQDSKKFLKIMFSYNNKELIINETVPNRFSPKSPDKAHLNLHINSLELGDSAVYFCASSQETGQGSGEAFFGQGTRLTVV.

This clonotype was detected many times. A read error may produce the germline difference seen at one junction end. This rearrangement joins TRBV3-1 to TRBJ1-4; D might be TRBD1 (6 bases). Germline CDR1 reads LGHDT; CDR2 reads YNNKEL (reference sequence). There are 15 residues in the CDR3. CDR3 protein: CASSQDRIAGTPTYF. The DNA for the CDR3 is TGTGCCAGCAGCCAAGATCGTATAGCGGGGACACCCACATATTTT. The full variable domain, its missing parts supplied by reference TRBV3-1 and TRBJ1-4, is DTAVSQTPKYLVTQMGNDKSIKCEQNLGHDTMYWYKQDSKKFLKIMFSYNNKELIINETVPNRFSPKSPDKAHLNLHINSLELGDSAVYFCASSQDRIAGTPTYFGSGTQLSVL.

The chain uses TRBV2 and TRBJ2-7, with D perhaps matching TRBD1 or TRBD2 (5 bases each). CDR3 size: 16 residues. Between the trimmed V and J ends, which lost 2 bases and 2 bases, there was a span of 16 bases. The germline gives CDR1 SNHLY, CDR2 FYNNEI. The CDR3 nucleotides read TGTGCCAGCAGTGAAAGGTTGTGGGACGCAACCTACGAGCAGTACTTC. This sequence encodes CASSERLWDATYEQYF.

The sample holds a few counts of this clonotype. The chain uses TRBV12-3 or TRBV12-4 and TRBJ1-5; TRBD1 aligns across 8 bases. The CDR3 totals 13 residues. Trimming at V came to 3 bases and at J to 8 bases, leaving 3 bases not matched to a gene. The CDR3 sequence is CASSFQGAKPQHF. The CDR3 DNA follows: TGTGCCAGCAGTTTTCAGGGGGCGAAGCCCCAGCATTTT.

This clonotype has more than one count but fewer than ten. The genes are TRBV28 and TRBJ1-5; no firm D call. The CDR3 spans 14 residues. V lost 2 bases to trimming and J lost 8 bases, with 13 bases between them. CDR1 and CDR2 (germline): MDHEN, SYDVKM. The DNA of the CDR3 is TGTGCCAGCAGTTTAAGGCAGGTCGGTGAGCCCCAGCATTTT. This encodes CASSLRQVGEPQHF.

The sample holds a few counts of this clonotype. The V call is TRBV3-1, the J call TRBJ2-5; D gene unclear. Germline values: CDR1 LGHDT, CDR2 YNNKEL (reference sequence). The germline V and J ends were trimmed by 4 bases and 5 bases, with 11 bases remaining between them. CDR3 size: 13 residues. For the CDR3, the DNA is TGTGCCAGCAGCCCTGATCCACGGGAGACCCAGTACTTC. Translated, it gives CASSPDPRETQYF.

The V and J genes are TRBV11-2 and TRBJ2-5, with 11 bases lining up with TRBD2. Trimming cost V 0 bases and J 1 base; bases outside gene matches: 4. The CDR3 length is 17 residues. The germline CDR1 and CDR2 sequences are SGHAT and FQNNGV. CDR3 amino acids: CASSLDLLAGAQETQYF. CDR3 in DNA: TGTGCCAGCAGCTTAGATCTACTAGCGGGGGCCCAAGAGACCCAGTACTTC.

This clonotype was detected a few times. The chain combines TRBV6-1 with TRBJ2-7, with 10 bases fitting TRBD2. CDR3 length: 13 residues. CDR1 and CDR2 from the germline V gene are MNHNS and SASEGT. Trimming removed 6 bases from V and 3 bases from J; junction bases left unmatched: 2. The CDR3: CASRLAGDYEQYF. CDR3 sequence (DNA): TGTGCCAGCAGGCTAGCGGGAGACTACGAGCAGTACTTC.

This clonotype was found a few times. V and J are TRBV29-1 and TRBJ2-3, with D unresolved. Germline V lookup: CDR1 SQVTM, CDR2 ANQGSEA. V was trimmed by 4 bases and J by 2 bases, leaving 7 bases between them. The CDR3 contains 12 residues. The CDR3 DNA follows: TGCAGCGTTGTCCTAGACACAGATACGCAGTATTTT. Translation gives CSVVLDTDTQYF.

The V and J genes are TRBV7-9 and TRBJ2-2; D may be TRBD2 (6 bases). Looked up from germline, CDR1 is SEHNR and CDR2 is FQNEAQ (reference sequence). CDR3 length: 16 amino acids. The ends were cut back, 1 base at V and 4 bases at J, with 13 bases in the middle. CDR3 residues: CASSLVGGTSTGELFF. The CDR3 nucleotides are TGTGCCAGCAGCTTAGTAGGAGGGACGAGCACCGGGGAGCTGTTTTTT.

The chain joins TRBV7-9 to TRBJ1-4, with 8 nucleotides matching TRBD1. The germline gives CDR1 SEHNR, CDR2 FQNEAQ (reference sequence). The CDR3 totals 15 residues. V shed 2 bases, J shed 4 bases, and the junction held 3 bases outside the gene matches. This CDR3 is CASSLTTGVNEKLFF. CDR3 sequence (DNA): TGTGCCAGCAGCTTAACGACAGGGGTTAATGAAAAACTGTTTTTT.